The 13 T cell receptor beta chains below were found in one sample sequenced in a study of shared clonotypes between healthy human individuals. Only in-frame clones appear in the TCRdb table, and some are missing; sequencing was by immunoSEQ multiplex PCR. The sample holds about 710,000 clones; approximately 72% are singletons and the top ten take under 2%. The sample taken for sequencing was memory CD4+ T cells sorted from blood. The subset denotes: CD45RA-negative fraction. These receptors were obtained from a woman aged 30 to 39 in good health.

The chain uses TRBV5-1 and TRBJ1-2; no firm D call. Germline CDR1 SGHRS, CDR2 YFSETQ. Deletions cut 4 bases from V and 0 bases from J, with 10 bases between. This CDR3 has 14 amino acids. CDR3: CASSGRTANYGYTF. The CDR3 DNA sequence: TGCGCCAGCAGCGGACGGACGGCTAACTATGGCTACACCTTC.

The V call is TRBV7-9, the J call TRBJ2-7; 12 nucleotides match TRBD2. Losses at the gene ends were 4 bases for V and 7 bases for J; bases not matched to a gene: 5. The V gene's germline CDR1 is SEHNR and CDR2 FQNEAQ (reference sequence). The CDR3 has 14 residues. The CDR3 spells CASSSTSGRREQYF. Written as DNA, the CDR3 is TGTGCCAGCAGCTCGACTAGCGGGAGAAGAGAGCAGTACTTC.

CDR3 bases: TGTGCCAGCAGCGTAGTGGGCGACTGGGGAGAGCAGTTCTTC. Translating it yields CASSVVGDWGEQFF. The chain recombines TRBV9 with TRBJ2-1; no firm D call. The germline CDR1 and CDR2 sequences are SGDLS and YYNGEE. The V end was cut by 0 bases, the J end by 10 bases, with 14 bases between. This CDR3 is 14 amino acids long.

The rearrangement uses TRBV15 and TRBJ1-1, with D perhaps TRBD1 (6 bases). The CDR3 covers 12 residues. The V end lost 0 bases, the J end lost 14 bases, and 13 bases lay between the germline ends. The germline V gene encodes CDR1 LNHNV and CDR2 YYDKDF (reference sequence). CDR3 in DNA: TGTGCCACCAGCAGAGAGGGGACATTCGCGTTCTTT. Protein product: CATSREGTFAFF. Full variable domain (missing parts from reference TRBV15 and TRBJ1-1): DAMVIQNPRYQVTQFGKPVTLSCSQTLNHNVMYWYQQKSSQAPKLLFHYYDKDFNNEADTPDNFQSRRPNTSFCFLDIRSPGLGDTAMYLCATSREGTFAFFGQGTRLTVV.

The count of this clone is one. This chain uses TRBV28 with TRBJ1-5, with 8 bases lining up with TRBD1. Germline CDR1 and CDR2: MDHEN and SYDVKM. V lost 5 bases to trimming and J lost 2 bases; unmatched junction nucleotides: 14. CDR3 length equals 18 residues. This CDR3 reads CASSTGDRGLRGNQPQHF. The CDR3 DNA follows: TGTGCCAGCAGTACGGGCGACAGGGGCCTCCGGGGCAATCAGCCCCAGCATTTT. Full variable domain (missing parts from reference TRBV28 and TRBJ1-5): DVKVTQSSRYLVKRTGEKVFLECVQDMDHENMFWYRQDPGLGLRLIYFSYDVKMKEKGDIPEGYSVSREKKERFSLILESASTNQTSMYLCASSTGDRGLRGNQPQHFGDGTRLSIL.

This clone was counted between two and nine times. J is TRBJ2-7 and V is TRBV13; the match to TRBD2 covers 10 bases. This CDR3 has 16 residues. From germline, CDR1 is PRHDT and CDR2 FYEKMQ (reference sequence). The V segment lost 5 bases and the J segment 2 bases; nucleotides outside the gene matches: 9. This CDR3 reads CASSQEVAGGAYEQYF. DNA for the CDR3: TGTGCCAGCAGCCAGGAGGTAGCGGGAGGCGCCTACGAGCAGTACTTC.

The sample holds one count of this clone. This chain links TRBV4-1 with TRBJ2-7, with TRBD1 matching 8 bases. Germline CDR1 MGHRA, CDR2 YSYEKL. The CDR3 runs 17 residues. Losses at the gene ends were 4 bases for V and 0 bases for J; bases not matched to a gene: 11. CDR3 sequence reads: CASSRPETGGSSYEQYF. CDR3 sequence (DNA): TGCGCCAGCAGCCGACCCGAAACAGGGGGTTCCTCCTACGAGCAGTACTTC.

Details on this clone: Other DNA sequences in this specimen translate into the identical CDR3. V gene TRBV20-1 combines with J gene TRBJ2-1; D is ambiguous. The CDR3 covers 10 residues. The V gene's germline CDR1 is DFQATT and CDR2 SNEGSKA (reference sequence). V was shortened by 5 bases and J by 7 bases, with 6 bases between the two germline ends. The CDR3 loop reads CSARLNEQFF. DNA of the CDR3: TGCAGTGCTCGGCTAAATGAGCAGTTCTTC.

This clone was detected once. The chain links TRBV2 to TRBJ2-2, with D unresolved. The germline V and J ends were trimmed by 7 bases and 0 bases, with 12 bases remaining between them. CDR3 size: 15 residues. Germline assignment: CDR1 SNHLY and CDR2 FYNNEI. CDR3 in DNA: TGTGCCAGCAAAGTAACTTTCGCGAACACCGGGGAGCTGTTTTTT. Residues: CASKVTFANTGELFF.

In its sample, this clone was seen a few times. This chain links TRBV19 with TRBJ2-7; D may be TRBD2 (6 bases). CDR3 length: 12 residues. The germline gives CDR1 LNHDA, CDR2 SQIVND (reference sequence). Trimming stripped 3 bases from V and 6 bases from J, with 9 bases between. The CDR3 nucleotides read TGTGCCAGTAGTATGGGAGGTGGCGAGCAGTACTTC. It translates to CASSMGGGEQYF.

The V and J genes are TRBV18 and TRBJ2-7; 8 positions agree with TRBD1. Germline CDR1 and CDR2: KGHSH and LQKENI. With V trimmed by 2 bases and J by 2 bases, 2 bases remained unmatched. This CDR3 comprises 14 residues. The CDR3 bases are TGTGCCAGCTCACCAGGGGGACAGGCCTACGAGCAGTACTTC. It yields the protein CASSPGGQAYEQYF. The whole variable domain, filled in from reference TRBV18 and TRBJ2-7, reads NAGVMQNPRHLVRRRGQEARLRCSPMKGHSHVYWYRQLPEEGLKFMVYLQKENIIDESGMPKERFSAEFPKEGPSILRIQQVVRGDSAAYFCASSPGGQAYEQYFGPGTRLTVT.

The CDR3 DNA sequence: TGTGCCATCAGTGAACAGGCAGGGGGCACAGATACGCAGTATTTT. Translating it yields CAISEQAGGTDTQYF. V is TRBV10-3 and J is TRBJ2-3, with D perhaps matching TRBD1 (6 bases). This CDR3 region has 15 residues. V lost 3 bases, J lost 1 base, and 11 bases lay in between. Germline V gene data show CDR1 as ENHRY and CDR2 as SYGVKD.

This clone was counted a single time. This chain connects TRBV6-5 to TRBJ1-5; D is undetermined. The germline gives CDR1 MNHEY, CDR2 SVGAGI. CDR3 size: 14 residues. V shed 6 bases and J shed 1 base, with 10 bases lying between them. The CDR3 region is CASRSRSSNQPQHF. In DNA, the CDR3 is TGTGCCAGCAGGTCCCGGTCCAGCAATCAGCCCCAGCATTTT.